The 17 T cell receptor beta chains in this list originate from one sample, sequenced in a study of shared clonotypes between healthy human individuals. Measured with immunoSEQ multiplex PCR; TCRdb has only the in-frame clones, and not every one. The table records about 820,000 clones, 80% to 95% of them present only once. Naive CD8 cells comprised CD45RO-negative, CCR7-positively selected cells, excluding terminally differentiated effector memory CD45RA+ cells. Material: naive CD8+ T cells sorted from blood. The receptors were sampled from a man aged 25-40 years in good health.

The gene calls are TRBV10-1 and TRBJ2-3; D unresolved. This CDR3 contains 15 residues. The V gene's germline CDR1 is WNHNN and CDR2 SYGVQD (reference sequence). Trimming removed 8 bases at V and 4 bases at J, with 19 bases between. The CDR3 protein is CASFHLARWADTQYF. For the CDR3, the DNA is TGCGCCAGCTTCCACTTAGCAAGGTGGGCAGATACGCAGTATTTT.

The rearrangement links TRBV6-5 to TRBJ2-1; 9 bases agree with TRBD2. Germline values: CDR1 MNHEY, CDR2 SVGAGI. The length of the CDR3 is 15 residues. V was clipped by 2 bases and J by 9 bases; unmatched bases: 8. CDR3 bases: TGTGCCAGCAGTTACGTGCGGGAGGGGCTCGGTGAGCAGTTCTTC. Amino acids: CASSYVREGLGEQFF.

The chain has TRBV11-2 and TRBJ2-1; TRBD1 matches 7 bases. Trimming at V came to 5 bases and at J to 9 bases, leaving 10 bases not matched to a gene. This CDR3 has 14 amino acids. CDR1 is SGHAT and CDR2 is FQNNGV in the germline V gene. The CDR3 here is CASSGSNEGAEQFF. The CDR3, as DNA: TGTGCCAGCAGCGGGAGCAACGAGGGGGCTGAGCAGTTCTTC. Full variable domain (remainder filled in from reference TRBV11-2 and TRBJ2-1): EAGVAQSPRYKIIEKRQSVAFWCNPISGHATLYWYQQILGQGPKLLIQFQNNGVVDDSQLPKDRFSAERLKGVDSTLKIQPAKLEDSAVYLCASSGSNEGAEQFFGPGTRLTVL.

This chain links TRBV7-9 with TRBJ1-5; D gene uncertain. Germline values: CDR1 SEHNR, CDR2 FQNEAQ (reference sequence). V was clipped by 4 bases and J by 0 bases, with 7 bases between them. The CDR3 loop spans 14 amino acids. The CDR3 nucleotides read TGTGCCAGCAGCTCTTCAGCTAGCAATCAGCCCCAGCATTTT. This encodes CASSSSASNQPQHF.

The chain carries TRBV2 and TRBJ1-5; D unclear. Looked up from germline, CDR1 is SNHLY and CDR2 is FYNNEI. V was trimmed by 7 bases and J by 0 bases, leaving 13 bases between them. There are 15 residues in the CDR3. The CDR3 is CASTNGPYSNQPQHF. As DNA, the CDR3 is TGTGCCAGCACCAACGGGCCTTATAGCAATCAGCCCCAGCATTTT.

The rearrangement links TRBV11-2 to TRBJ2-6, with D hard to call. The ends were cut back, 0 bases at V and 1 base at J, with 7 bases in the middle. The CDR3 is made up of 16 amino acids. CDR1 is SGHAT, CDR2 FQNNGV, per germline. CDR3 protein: CASSLDFRSGANVLTF. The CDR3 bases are TGTGCCAGCAGCTTAGATTTCCGTTCTGGGGCCAACGTCCTGACTTTC. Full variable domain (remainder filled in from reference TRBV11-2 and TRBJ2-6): EAGVAQSPRYKIIEKRQSVAFWCNPISGHATLYWYQQILGQGPKLLIQFQNNGVVDDSQLPKDRFSAERLKGVDSTLKIQPAKLEDSAVYLCASSLDFRSGANVLTFGAGSRLTVL.

The CDR3 is CSVGGEAGELFF. CDR3 DNA: TGCAGCGTTGGTGGAGAAGCCGGGGAGCTGTTTTTT. The chain joins TRBV29-1 to TRBJ2-2; D uncertain. The CDR3 runs to 12 residues. V was shortened by 4 bases and J by 6 bases, with 9 bases between the two germline ends. Germline CDR1 reads SQVTM; CDR2 reads ANQGSEA.

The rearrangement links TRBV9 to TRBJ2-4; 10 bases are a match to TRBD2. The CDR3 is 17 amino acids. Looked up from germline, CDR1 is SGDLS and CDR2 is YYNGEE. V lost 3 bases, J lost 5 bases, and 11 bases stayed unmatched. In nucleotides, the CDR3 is TGTGCCAGCAGCGACGTTCTAGCGGGAGCTGGCGAAAACATTCAGTACTTC. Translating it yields CASSDVLAGAGENIQYF.

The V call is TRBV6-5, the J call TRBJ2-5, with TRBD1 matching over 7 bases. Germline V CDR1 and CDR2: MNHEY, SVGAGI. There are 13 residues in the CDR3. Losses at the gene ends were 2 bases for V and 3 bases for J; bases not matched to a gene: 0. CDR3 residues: CASSYGTEETQYF. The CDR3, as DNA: TGTGCCAGCAGTTACGGGACAGAAGAGACCCAGTACTTC.

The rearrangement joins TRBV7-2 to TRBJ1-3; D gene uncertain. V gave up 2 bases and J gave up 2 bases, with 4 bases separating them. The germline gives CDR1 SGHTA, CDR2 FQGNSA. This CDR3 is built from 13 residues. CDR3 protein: CASSLNPGNTIYF. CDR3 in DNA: TGTGCCAGCAGCTTAAACCCTGGAAACACCATATATTTT.

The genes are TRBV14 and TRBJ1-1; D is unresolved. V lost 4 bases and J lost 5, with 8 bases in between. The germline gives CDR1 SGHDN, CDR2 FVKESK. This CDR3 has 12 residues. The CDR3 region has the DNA TGTGCCAGCAGCCTCTGGGGAACTGAAGCTTTCTTT. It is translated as CASSLWGTEAFF. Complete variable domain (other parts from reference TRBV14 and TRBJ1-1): EAGVTQFPSHSVIEKGQTVTLRCDPISGHDNLYWYRRVMGKEIKFLLHFVKESKQDESGMPNNRFLAERTGGTYSTLKVQPAELEDSGVYFCASSLWGTEAFFGQGTRLTVV.

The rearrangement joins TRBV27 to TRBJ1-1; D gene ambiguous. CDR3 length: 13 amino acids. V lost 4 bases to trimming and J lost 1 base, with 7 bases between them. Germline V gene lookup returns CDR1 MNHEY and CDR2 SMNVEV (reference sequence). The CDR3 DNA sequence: TGTGCCAGCAGTTATTACGGGAACACTGAAGCTTTCTTT. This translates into CASSYYGNTEAFF.

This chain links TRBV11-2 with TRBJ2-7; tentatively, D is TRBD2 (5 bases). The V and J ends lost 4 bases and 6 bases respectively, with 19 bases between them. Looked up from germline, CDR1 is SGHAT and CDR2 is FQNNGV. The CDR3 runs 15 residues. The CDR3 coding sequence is TGTGCCAGCAGCTCACGTTGGACTGGGCTAACCGAGCAGTACTTC. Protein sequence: CASSSRWTGLTEQYF.

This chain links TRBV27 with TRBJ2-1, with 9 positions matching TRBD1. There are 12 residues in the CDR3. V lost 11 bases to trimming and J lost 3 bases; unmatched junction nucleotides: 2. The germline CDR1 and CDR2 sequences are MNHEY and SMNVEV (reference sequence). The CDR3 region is CAVTGGYNEQFF. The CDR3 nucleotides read TGTGCCGTGACAGGGGGCTACAATGAGCAGTTCTTC.

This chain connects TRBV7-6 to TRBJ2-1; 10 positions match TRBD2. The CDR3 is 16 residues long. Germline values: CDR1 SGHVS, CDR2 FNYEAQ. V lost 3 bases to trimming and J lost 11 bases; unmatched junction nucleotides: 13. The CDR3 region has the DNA TGTGCCAGCAGCTTCTCTGGGCTAGCGGGAGACACTCAGCAGTTCTTC. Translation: CASSFSGLAGDTQQFF.

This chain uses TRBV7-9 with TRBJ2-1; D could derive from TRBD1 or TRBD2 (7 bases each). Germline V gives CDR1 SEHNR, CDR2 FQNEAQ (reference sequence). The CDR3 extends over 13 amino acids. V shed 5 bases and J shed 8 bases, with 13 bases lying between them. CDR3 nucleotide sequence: TGTGCCAGCAGCCGGGGGGACAGACATGAGCAGTTCTTC. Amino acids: CASSRGDRHEQFF. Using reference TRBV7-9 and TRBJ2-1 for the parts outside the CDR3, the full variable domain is DTGVSQNPRHKITKRGQNVTFRCDPISEHNRLYWYRQTLGQGPEFLTYFQNEAQLEKSRLLSDRFSAERPKGSFSTLEIQRTEQGDSAMYLCASSRGDRHEQFFGPGTRLTVL.

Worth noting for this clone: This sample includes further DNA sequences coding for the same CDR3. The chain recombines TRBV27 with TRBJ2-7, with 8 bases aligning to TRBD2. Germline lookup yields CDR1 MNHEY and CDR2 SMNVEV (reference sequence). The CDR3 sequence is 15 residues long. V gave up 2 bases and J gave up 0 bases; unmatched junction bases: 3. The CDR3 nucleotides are TGTGCCAGCAGTTTAAGCGGGAGAAGCTCCTACGAGCAGTACTTC. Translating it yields CASSLSGRSSYEQYF.